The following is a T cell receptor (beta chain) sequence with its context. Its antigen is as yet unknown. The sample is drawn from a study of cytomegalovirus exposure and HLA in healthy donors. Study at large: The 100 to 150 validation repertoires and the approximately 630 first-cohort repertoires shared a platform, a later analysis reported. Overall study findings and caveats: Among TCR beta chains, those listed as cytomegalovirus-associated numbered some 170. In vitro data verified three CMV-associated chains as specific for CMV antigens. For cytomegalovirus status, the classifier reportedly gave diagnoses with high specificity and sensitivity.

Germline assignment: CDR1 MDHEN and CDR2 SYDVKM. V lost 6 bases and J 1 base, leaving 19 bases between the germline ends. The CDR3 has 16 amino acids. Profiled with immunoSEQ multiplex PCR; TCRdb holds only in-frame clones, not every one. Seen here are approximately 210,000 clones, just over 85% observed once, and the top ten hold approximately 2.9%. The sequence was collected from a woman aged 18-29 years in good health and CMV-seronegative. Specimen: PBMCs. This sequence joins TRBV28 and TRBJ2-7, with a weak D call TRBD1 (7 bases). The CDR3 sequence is CASRGASGGLSYEQYF. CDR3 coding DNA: TGTGCCAGCAGGGGGGCTTCAGGGGGACTTTCCTACGAGCAGTACTTC. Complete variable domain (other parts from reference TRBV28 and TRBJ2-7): DVKVTQSSRYLVKRTGEKVFLECVQDMDHENMFWYRQDPGLGLRLIYFSYDVKMKEKGDIPEGYSVSREKKERFSLILESASTNQTSMYLCASRGASGGLSYEQYFGPGTRLTVT.